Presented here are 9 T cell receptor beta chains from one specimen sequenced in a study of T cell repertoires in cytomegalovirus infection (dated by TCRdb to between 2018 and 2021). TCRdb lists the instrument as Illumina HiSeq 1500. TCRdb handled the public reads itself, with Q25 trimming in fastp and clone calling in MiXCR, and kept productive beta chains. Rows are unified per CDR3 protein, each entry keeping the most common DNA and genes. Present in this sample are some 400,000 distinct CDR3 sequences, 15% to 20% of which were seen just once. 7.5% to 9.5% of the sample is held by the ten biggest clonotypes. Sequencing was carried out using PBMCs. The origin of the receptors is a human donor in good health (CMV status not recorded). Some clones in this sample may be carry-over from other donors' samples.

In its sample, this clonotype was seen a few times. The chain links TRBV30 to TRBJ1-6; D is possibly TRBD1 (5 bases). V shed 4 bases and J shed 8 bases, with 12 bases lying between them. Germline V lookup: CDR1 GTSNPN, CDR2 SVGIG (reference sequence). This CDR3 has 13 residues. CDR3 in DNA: TGTGCCTGGAATCCCGGGGGTGATTCACCCCTCCACTTT. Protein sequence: CAWNPGGDSPLHF.

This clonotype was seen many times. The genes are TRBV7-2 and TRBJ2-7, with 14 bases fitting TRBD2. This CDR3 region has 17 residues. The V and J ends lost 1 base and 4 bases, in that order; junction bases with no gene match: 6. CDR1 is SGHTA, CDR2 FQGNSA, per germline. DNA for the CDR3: TGTGCCAGCAGCTTAGATATGACTAGCGGGGGGGCGTACGAGCAGTACTTC. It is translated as CASSLDMTSGGAYEQYF.

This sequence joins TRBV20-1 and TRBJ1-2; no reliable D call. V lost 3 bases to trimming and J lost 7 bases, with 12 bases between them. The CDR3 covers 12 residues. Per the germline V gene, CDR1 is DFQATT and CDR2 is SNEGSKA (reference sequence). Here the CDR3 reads CSASGMMFGYTF. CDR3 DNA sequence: TGCAGTGCTAGCGGGATGATGTTTGGCTACACCTTC.

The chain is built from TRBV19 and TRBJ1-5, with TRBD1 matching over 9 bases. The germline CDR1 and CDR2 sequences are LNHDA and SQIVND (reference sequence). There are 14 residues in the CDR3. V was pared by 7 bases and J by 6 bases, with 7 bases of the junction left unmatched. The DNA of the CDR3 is TGTGCCAGTAAGAGACAGGGGGTCGGTCAGCCCCAGCATTTT. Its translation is CASKRQGVGQPQHF.

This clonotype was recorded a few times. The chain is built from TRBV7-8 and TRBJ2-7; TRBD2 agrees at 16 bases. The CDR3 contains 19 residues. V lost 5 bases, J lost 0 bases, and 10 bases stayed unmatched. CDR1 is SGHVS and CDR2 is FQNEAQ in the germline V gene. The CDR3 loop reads CASSPGLAGGPEISYEQYF. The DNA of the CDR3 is TGTGCCAGCAGCCCGGGACTAGCGGGAGGGCCTGAGATCTCCTACGAGCAGTACTTC.

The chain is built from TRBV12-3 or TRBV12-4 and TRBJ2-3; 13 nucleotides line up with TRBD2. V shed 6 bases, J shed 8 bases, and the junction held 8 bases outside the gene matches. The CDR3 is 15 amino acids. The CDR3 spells CASSFGLAGAVTQYF. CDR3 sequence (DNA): TGTGCCAGCAGCTTCGGACTAGCGGGAGCGGTTACGCAGTATTTT.

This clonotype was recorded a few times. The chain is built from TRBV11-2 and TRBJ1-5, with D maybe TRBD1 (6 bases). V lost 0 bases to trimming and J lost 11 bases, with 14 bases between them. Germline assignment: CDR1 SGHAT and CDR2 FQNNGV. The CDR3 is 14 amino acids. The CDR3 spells CASSLDAGQGTQHF. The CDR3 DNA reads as TGTGCCAGCAGCTTAGATGCTGGGCAGGGGACCCAGCATTTT.

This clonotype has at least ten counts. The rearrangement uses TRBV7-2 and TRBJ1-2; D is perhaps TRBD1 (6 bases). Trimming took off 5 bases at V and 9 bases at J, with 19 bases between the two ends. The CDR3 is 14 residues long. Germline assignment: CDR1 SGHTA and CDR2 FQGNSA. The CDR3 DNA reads TGTGCCAGCAGCCCTGCCGGACAGTCGTATAGCTACACCTTC. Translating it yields CASSPAGQSYSYTF.

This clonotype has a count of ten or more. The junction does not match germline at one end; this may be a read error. The CDR3 is CASSLAGATYEQYF. CDR3 nucleotide sequence: TGTGCCAGCAGCCTAGCGGGGGCTACCTACGAGCAGTACTTC. The genes are TRBV7-2 and TRBJ2-7; 10 bases map to TRBD2. This CDR3 contains 14 residues. Germline V gene lookup returns CDR1 SGHTA and CDR2 FQGNSA. Together with reference TRBV7-2 and TRBJ2-7, the CDR3 gives the full variable domain: GAGVSQSPSNKVTEKGKDVELRCDPISGHTALYWYRQSLGQGLEFLIYFQGNSAPDKSGLPSDRFSAERTGGSVSTLTIQRTQQEDSAVYLCASSLAGATYEQYFGPGTRLTVT.